The 8 T cell receptor beta chains presented below share a single source sample, sequenced in a study of cytomegalovirus exposure and HLA in healthy donors. Researchers ran the PCR with 60 Vbeta and 13 Jbeta primers. Sequencing used immunoSEQ multiplex PCR; TCRdb keeps in-frame clones, though not all of them. The table has around 100,000 clones, 79% seen once. The specimen sequenced was PBMCs. These receptors were obtained from a woman aged 35 to 49 in good health and CMV-seronegative.

The gene calls are TRBV18 and TRBJ1-5; 8 bases line up with TRBD1. The CDR3 is 14 residues long. Per germline, CDR1 KGHSH and CDR2 LQKENI. With V trimmed by 6 bases and J by 7 bases, 8 bases remained unmatched. CDR3 sequence (DNA): TGTGCCAGCTCCGGAACACAGGGGGAACAGCCCCAGCATTTT. Encoded protein: CASSGTQGEQPQHF.

This sequence joins TRBV7-2 and TRBJ2-1; TRBD2 agrees at 11 bases. The V gene end was trimmed by 3 bases and the J gene end by 6 bases; junction bases not matched to a gene: 4. The germline gives CDR1 SGHTA, CDR2 FQGNSA. The CDR3 totals 15 residues. The CDR3 protein is CASSFSGGALNEQFF. In DNA form, the CDR3 reads TGTGCCAGCAGCTTTAGCGGGGGGGCCCTCAATGAGCAGTTCTTC.

The rearrangement uses TRBV6-5 and TRBJ1-1; TRBD1 matches 9 bases. After removal of 6 bases from V and 2 bases from J, the junction contained 7 bases not matched to a gene. This CDR3 has 15 amino acids. Looked up from germline, CDR1 is MNHEY and CDR2 is SVGAGI. CDR3 sequence reads: CASRPPGQGNTEAFF. The CDR3 coding sequence is TGTGCCAGCAGACCACCGGGACAGGGAAACACTGAAGCTTTCTTT.

V is TRBV19 and J is TRBJ1-1, with D possibly TRBD1 on 5 matching bases. The CDR3 runs 14 residues. V lost 3 bases, J lost 4 bases, and 12 bases lay in between. In germline, CDR1 is LNHDA, CDR2 SQIVND (reference sequence). DNA for the CDR3: TGTGCCAGTAGTATCTTGGGGGAGGGCACTGAAGCTTTCTTT. Encoded protein: CASSILGEGTEAFF.

The rearrangement links TRBV4-2 to TRBJ2-7; weak D call: TRBD1 (5 bases). The CDR3 length is 16 residues. Trimming pared 0 bases from V and 0 bases from J, leaving 12 bases between. Germline V gene lookup returns CDR1 LGHNA and CDR2 YNFKEQ. DNA for the CDR3: TGTGCCAGCAGCCAAGAGATTCAGGGATACTCCTACGAGCAGTACTTC. Translation gives CASSQEIQGYSYEQYF.

This sequence joins TRBV4-1 and TRBJ2-2; 7 nucleotides agree with TRBD1. Germline V gene lookup returns CDR1 MGHRA and CDR2 YSYEKL. The CDR3 is made up of 18 amino acids. The trim removed 4 bases at V and 0 bases at J, leaving 11 bases unmatched. The CDR3 coding sequence is TGCGCCAGCAGCCCTTTCGGGACAGAATCCCCGAACACCGGGGAGCTGTTTTTT. Translated, it gives CASSPFGTESPNTGELFF.

V usage is TRBV2 and J usage is TRBJ1-4, with D uncertain. The CDR3 is 15 residues long. CDR1 is SNHLY, CDR2 FYNNEI, per germline. Trimming cost V 4 bases and J 2 bases, with 11 bases left between them. CDR3 in amino acids: CASSGSGFTNEKLFF. In DNA, the CDR3 is TGTGCCAGCAGTGGGTCGGGGTTCACTAATGAAAAACTGTTTTTT. Full variable domain (remainder filled in from reference TRBV2 and TRBJ1-4): EPEVTQTPSHQVTQMGQEVILRCVPISNHLYFYWYRQILGQKVEFLVSFYNNEISEKSEIFDDQFSVERPDGSNFTLKIRSTKLEDSAMYFCASSGSGFTNEKLFFGSGTQLSVL.

V gene TRBV19 combines with J gene TRBJ1-5; the D gene is possibly TRBD1 (5 bases). Trimming cost V 3 bases and J 4 bases, with 10 bases left between them. This CDR3 has 14 residues. Germline V gene lookup returns CDR1 LNHDA and CDR2 SQIVND (reference sequence). The CDR3 protein is CASSMRQSNQPQHF. The CDR3 nucleotides read TGTGCCAGTAGTATGCGACAGTCAAATCAGCCCCAGCATTTT.